This T cell receptor beta chain originates from a study of CD4 and CD8 cells across lung adenocarcinoma regions (dated by TCRdb to 2016 to 2019). Some background on the complete study: The study compared tumor centers with tumor margins to examine intratumor heterogeneity of the T cell receptor repertoire.

Trimming leaves V shorter by 2 bases and J shorter by 12 bases, with the junction holding 20 bases beyond the gene matches. CDR3 length: 17 amino acids, cysteine to phenylalanine. The entry retains the CDR3 DNA only, 51 bases that are in frame from base 1. The CDR1 and CDR2 encoded by the germline V gene are MNHNS and SASEGT. Library preparation was by PCR. TCRdb records HiSeq X Ten as the sequencer. The public reads were run again by TCRdb, first through fastp at Q25 and then through MiXCR, and only productive beta chains were kept. Rows with a matching CDR3 protein are joined into one entry that keeps the most common DNA and genes. Across this sample there are approximately 12,000 distinct CDR3 sequences, with more than 45% seen only once. The biggest ten clones account for roughly 25% of the sample. Donors were patients with localized lung adenocarcinoma, a subtype of non-small cell lung cancer. Samples were obtained from the margins of localized lung adenocarcinomas. CD8+ T cells from tumor tissue were profiled separately from CD4+ T cells for TCR repertoire analysis.

Details on this clonotype: This receptor's antigen is unknown. Base qualities are not provided; no much larger clone lies one nucleotide away.

This receptor was obtained from a female donor with lung adenocarcinoma. The CD4 and CD8 labels of this study may be unreliable. What was sequenced was CD8+ T cells from the margin of a lung tumor. Explained via the paper, the cell subset or site label denotes: tumor margin region. The chain was built from TRBV6-1 and TRBJ2-3; TRBD1 agrees with 7 junctional bases. The sequenced DNA: TGTGCCAGCAGTGAACGGGAAGGGGGCAGCTCCACAGAGACCCAGTATTTT. This codes for CASSEREGGSSTETQYF.